Listed below are T cell receptor beta chains from one sample, sequenced in a study of T cell changes during pregnancy in multiple sclerosis. The method was immunoSEQ multiplex PCR; TCRdb's version includes in-frame clones alone and lacks a portion of them. The sample holds around 46,000 clones, 85% to 90% seen once. Specimen: CD8+ T cells from peripheral blood mononuclear cells, collected in the second trimester of pregnancy. These receptor sequences come from a female donor with multiple sclerosis, enrolled in a pregnancy study. The CDR3 runs from the conserved cysteine through the conserved F or W. The D gene is left open where the match is weak. The size of a clone is reported for some rows only, either as once, few or many, or as a class for expanded clones.

>NA|TRBV27|NA|TRBJ2-4
TGTGCCAGCAGTGGGGGGATGGGGGGCATTCAGTACTTC
CASSGGMGGIQYF
>NA|TRBV9|NA|TRBJ1-6
TGTGCCAGCAGCCCGGGGGACGGGCCTGTGGGACCCCTCCACTTT
CASSPGDGPVGPLHF
>few|TRBV19|NA|TRBJ1-5
TGTGCCAGTTTCAGTTTTATGACCCAGCATTTT
CASFSFMTQHF
>NA|TRBV27|NA|TRBJ2-2
TGTGCCAGCAGTTTTTCCCCTAGCGAGGACGGGGAGCTGTTTTTT
CASSFSPSEDGELFF
>NA|TRBV14|TRBD1|TRBJ1-2
TGTGCCAGCAGCCATATACGAACAGGGGGCCCGGAGACCTTC
CASSHIRTGGPETF
>NA|TRBV27|NA|TRBJ2-1
TGTGCCAGCAGAATTAATAGTGGTTCTGAGCAGTTCTTC
CASRINSGSEQFF
>NA|TRBV5-6|NA|TRBJ2-7
TGTGCCAGCAGCTTGGGGGACATTCCCTACGAGCAGTACTTC
CASSLGDIPYEQYF
>NA|TRBV7-6|NA|TRBJ1-2
TGTGCCAGCAGCAATTCGGGACAAGCCAATGGCTACACCTTC
CASSNSGQANGYTF
>NA|TRBV18|TRBD1|TRBJ1-3
TGTGCCAGCTCACCAAACCCGGGGGACAGGGGGGGTGGAAACACCATATATTTT
CASSPNPGDRGGGNTIYF
>NA|TRBV19|NA|TRBJ1-3
TGTGCCAGTAGTCGCCCCTACAGCTCTGGAAACACCATATATTTT
CASSRPYSSGNTIYF
>NA|TRBV9|TRBD1|TRBJ1-2
TGTGCCAGCAGCGTCCACCGGGACAGGGGCCACTATGGCTACACCTTC
CASSVHRDRGHYGYTF
>NA|TRBV7-6|TRBD1|TRBJ1-4
TGTGCCAGCAGCCCGACAGGGGTGAATGAAAAACTGTTTTTT
CASSPTGVNEKLFF
>NA|TRBV6-5|TRBD1|TRBJ2-5
TGTGCCAGCAGTTTGACAGGGACCTTAGAGACCCAGTACTTC
CASSLTGTLETQYF
>once|TRBV21-1|NA|TRBJ2-3
TGTGCCAGCACCCGGACCCTAGGGGGACAGGCCCGACTATCCAGCACAGATACGCAGTATTTT
CASTRTLGGQARLSSTDTQYF
>NA|TRBV30|TRBD1|TRBJ1-4
TGTGCCTACAAAGCAGACAGGGGGTTTGAGGAACTGTTTTTT
CAYKADRGFEELFF
>NA|TRBV27|TRBD1|TRBJ1-1
TGTGCCAGCAGTTTTGGGACAGGGACTGAAGCTTTCTTT
CASSFGTGTEAFF
>NA|TRBV9|NA|TRBJ2-5
TGTGCCAGCAACGTTAGGGGGGGGGCAGGGGAGACCCAGTACTTC
CASNVRGGAGETQYF
>NA|TRBV28|NA|TRBJ2-1
TGTGCCAGCAGCTGGGGTGGGCTCGGGAGTGAGCAGTTCTTC
CASSWGGLGSEQFF
>NA|TRBV6-5|NA|TRBJ1-4
TGTGCCAGCAGCCGGGGGGGACGGATTAATGAAAAACTGTTTTTT
CASSRGGRINEKLFF
>NA|TRBV7-3|TRBD2|TRBJ2-1
TGTGCCAGCAGCTTATACGGCGGGGGGGCCGTTAATGAGCAGTTCTTC
CASSLYGGGAVNEQFF
>NA|TRBV10-1|NA|TRBJ2-7
TGCGCCAGCAGTGATGGGGGGACCTACGAGCAGTACTTC
CASSDGGTYEQYF
>NA|TRBV7-7|NA|TRBJ1-4
TGTGCGGGCTTCCCCCTGTTTTTT
CAGFPLFF
>once|TRBV6-1|NA|TRBJ2-1
TGTGCCAGCAGTGACCCTTCCCGGCAGGGGAATGAGCAGTTCTTC
CASSDPSRQGNEQFF
>NA|TRBV4-2|NA|TRBJ1-4
TGTGCCAGCAGCCAAGTCCCCAGTCCAACTAATGAAAAACTGTTTTTT
CASSQVPSPTNEKLFF
>NA|TRBV2|TRBD1|TRBJ1-5
TGTGCCAGCAGTGAAGGGGACAGGGGGCTTCAGCCCCAGCATTTT
CASSEGDRGLQPQHF
>NA|TRBV7-8|TRBD1|TRBJ1-1
TGTGCCAGCAGCTCGACAGGGAGGATCACTGAAGCTTTCTTT
CASSSTGRITEAFF
>NA|TRBV6-6|NA|TRBJ1-1
TGTGCCAGCAGTACCTATGGGGGCCCCACTGAAGCTTTCTTT
CASSTYGGPTEAFF
>NA|TRBV15|NA|TRBJ2-1
TGTGCCACCAGCAGACCTTCTTCGGATGAGCAGTTCTTC
CATSRPSSDEQFF
>NA|TRBV5-6|TRBD2|TRBJ2-2
TGTGCCAGCAGCGCCCTCCCGGCTAGCGGGGGCACCCCCGCCGGGGAGCTGTTTTTT
CASSALPASGGTPAGELFF